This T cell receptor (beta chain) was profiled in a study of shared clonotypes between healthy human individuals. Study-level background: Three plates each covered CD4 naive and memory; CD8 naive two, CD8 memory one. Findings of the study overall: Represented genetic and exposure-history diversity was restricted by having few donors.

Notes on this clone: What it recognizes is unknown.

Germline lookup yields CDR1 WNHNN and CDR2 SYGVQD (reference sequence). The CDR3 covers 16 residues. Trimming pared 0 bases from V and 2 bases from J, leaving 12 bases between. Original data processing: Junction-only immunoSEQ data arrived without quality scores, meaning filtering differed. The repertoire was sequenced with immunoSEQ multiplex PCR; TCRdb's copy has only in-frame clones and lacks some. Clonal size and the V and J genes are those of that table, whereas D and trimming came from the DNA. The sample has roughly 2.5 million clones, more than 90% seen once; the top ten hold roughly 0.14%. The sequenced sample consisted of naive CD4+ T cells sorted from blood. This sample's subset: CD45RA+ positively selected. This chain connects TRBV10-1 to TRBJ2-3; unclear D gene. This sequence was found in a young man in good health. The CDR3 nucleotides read TGCGCCAGCAGTGAGTCACTCCCACCGTACACAGATACGCAGTATTTT. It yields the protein CASSESLPPYTDTQYF.